This paragraph covers one TCR beta chain sequence. Produced via immunoSEQ multiplex PCR; TCRdb's table is partial and in-frame only. Among roughly 20,000 clones listed, around four fifths were seen once. These data belong to a study of somatic mutations in cytotoxic T cells in rheumatoid arthritis. The sequenced sample consisted of CD8+ T cells sorted from blood. This clonotype was sampled from an adult with rheumatoid arthritis.

CDR3 nucleotides: TGTGCCAGCAGCTTAGTGGGGGAAGAGACCCAGTACTTC. It codes for CASSLVGEETQYF. The chain uses TRBV7-2 and TRBJ2-5; either TRBD1 or TRBD2 may fit D (5 bases each). This CDR3 spans 13 amino acids. From germline, CDR1 is SGHTA and CDR2 FQGNSA. V lost 1 base, J lost 3 bases, and 6 bases lay in between. Filled out from reference TRBV7-2 and TRBJ2-5, the complete variable domain reads GAGVSQSPSNKVTEKGKDVELRCDPISGHTALYWYRQSLGQGLEFLIYFQGNSAPDKSGLPSDRFSAERTGGSVSTLTIQRTQQEDSAVYLCASSLVGEETQYFGPGTRLLVL.